Shown below are 19 T cell receptor beta chains from a single sample sequenced in a study of regulatory T cells in long-lasting Graves disease. As to time point: newly diagnosed GD, antithyroid drugs for less than 3 months. Generation of the TCR library employed RNA extracted from PBMCs. CDR3 regions were amplified by Arm-PCR using iRepertoire HTBI primers to build TCR beta libraries. TCRdb called the multiplex PCR reads again in MiXCR, with one record for every CDR3 protein. The data hold some 320,000 distinct CDR3 sequences, with over 15% observed a single time. This material consisted of peripheral blood mononuclear cells (PBMCs), taken at new diagnosis, from a patient treated with antithyroid drugs. These TCRs come from a female donor with Graves disease.

In this sample, this clonotype turned up many times. The CDR3 bases are TGCAGTGCTAGAGATTACCTTAGCGGGAATAAAGATACGCAGTATTTT. It yields the protein CSARDYLSGNKDTQYF. The genes are TRBV20-1 and TRBJ2-3, with 8 bases fitting TRBD2. CDR1 and CDR2 from the germline V gene are DFQATT and SNEGSKA (reference sequence). V dropped 0 bases and J dropped 5; count of bases not matched to a gene: 10. This CDR3 is built from 16 residues.

This clonotype was observed a few times. A much larger clone differs from this one at a single base, so this may be a read error. The chain couples TRBV27 to TRBJ2-3, with D possibly TRBD1 on 5 matching bases. Germline V gene lookup returns CDR1 MNHEY and CDR2 SMNVEV (reference sequence). Trimming shortened V by 7 bases and J by 5 bases, and 19 bases separated the two germline ends. There are 15 residues in the CDR3. CDR3 bases: TGTGCCAGCAACATATTAGGGGCCCTTGTAGATACGCAGTATTTT. It is translated as CASNILGALVDTQYF.

There are many counts of this clonotype. The chain employs TRBV20-1 and TRBJ1-1, with 8 nucleotides matching TRBD1. This CDR3 is built from 17 residues. Germline trimming cut 5 bases from V and 3 bases from J; bases unmatched to any gene: 17. Germline CDR1 reads DFQATT; CDR2 reads SNEGSKA (reference sequence). For the CDR3, the DNA is TGCAGTGCTCGGTACGGACAGGGATTTTCTGAGGACACTGAAGCTTTCTTT. It is translated as CSARYGQGFSEDTEAFF.

At least ten counts were recorded for this clonotype. This rearrangement joins TRBV12-3 or TRBV12-4 to TRBJ2-4; 10 bases align to TRBD1. V shed 6 bases, J shed 9 bases, and the junction held 11 bases outside the gene matches. This CDR3 contains 15 residues. DNA of the CDR3: TGTGCCAGCAGCCCGTCCCGGGACAGGGGTACCATTCAGTACTTC. This encodes CASSPSRDRGTIQYF.

This clonotype has a single count. This sequence joins TRBV13 and TRBJ2-1; D is unclear. This CDR3 comprises 15 residues. The germline V gene encodes CDR1 PRHDT and CDR2 FYEKMQ (reference sequence). Deletions cut 1 base from V and 4 bases from J, with 11 bases between. CDR3 region: CASSLAVPGYNEQFF. DNA for the CDR3: TGTGCCAGCAGCTTAGCCGTTCCTGGTTACAATGAGCAGTTCTTC.

The chain links TRBV20-1 to TRBJ2-7; D uncertain. CDR1 is DFQATT and CDR2 is SNEGSKA in the germline V gene (reference sequence). Trimming cost V 3 bases and J 4 bases, with 16 bases left between them. This CDR3 spans 14 amino acids. This CDR3 reads CSARQSISSYEQYF. In DNA form, the CDR3 reads TGCAGTGCTAGGCAGAGTATTAGCTCGTACGAGCAGTACTTC.

This clonotype appeared many times. The chain combines TRBV6-2 or TRBV6-3 with TRBJ2-7, with TRBD1 identical over 9 bases. This CDR3 has 13 amino acids. Germline assignment: CDR1 MNHEY and CDR2 SVGEGT. J lost 2 bases, V lost 10 bases, and 6 bases had no gene match. This CDR3 is CATSRDRAYEQYF. The CDR3 DNA reads as TGTGCCACCTCCCGGGACAGGGCCTACGAGCAGTACTTC.

There are many counts of this clonotype. The V and J genes are TRBV7-9 and TRBJ2-3, with a tentative D call TRBD2 (5 bases). This CDR3 region has 14 residues. CDR1 is SEHNR and CDR2 is FQNEAQ in the germline V gene (reference sequence). The ends were cut back, 5 bases at V and 0 bases at J, with 9 bases in the middle. Here the CDR3 reads CASSVGRSTDTQYF. The DNA for the CDR3 is TGTGCCAGCAGCGTAGGGAGAAGCACAGATACGCAGTATTTT. Based on the CDR3 plus reference TRBV7-9 and TRBJ2-3, the full variable domain is DTGVSQNPRHKITKRGQNVTFRCDPISEHNRLYWYRQTLGQGPEFLTYFQNEAQLEKSRLLSDRFSAERPKGSFSTLEIQRTEQGDSAMYLCASSVGRSTDTQYFGPGTRLTVL.

This clonotype was seen many times. This rearrangement joins TRBV28 to TRBJ1-4; no reliable D call. Germline CDR1 and CDR2: MDHEN and SYDVKM. The CDR3 is 13 amino acids. V lost 9 bases, J lost 8 bases, and 16 bases lay in between. CDR3 nucleotide sequence: TGTGCCAGAACAGCCACCGGATTAGAAAAACTGTTTTTT. Its translation is CARTATGLEKLFF. The variable domain in full, with the rest retrieved from reference TRBV28 and TRBJ1-4, is DVKVTQSSRYLVKRTGEKVFLECVQDMDHENMFWYRQDPGLGLRLIYFSYDVKMKEKGDIPEGYSVSREKKERFSLILESASTNQTSMYLCARTATGLEKLFFGSGTQLSVL.

This clonotype occurred many times. This chain links TRBV12-3 or TRBV12-4 with TRBJ1-1, with a weak D call TRBD1 (5 bases). The CDR3 is 17 residues long. Between the trimmed V and J ends, which lost 3 bases and 5 bases, there was a span of 22 bases. The CDR3 DNA reads TGTGCCAGCAGTTTGCGGCCGTCAGGGCCGAGGGGAACTGAAGCTTTCTTT. Amino acids: CASSLRPSGPRGTEAFF.

This clonotype was seen only a few times. This sequence joins TRBV7-9 and TRBJ1-1; D not resolved. The germline V gene has CDR1 SEHNR and CDR2 FQNEAQ (reference sequence). CDR3 length: 17 amino acids. Trimming removed 5 bases at V and 5 bases at J, with 24 bases between. In DNA form, the CDR3 reads TGTGCCAGCAGCCCCCGAGTGAGGTCAGGCCTGAGGACTGAAGCTTTCTTT. The encoded protein is CASSPRVRSGLRTEAFF. The full variable domain, with the rest looked up from reference TRBV7-9 and TRBJ1-1, is DTGVSQNPRHKITKRGQNVTFRCDPISEHNRLYWYRQTLGQGPEFLTYFQNEAQLEKSRLLSDRFSAERPKGSFSTLEIQRTEQGDSAMYLCASSPRVRSGLRTEAFFGQGTRLTVV.

This clonotype was found many times. The chain combines TRBV27 with TRBJ2-7; 11 bases are a match to TRBD2. With 1 base clipped from V and 4 bases from J, the junction kept 3 bases outside the gene matches. Germline V CDR1 and CDR2: MNHEY, SMNVEV (reference sequence). This CDR3 spans 15 amino acids. In nucleotides, the CDR3 is TGTGCCAGCAGTTTATTTGGGACTAGCGGTTACGAGCAGTACTTC. It specifies CASSLFGTSGYEQYF.

The rearrangement links TRBV10-3 to TRBJ1-3; D is uncertain. The CDR3 runs 13 residues. V lost 7 bases and J 4 bases, leaving 11 bases between the germline ends. Per germline, CDR1 ENHRY and CDR2 SYGVKD. This CDR3 is CAIKEPPGNTIYF. CDR3 bases: TGTGCCATCAAGGAGCCTCCAGGAAACACCATATATTTT.

This clonotype was picked up many times. V is TRBV12-3 or TRBV12-4 and J is TRBJ2-3, with 14 bases identical to TRBD2. The V gene end was trimmed by 5 bases and the J gene end by 0 bases; junction bases not matched to a gene: 16. This CDR3 comprises 21 residues. CDR3 in amino acids: CASSPIPGTSGRGGSTDTQYF. The CDR3 DNA reads as TGTGCCAGCAGTCCCATCCCCGGGACTAGCGGGAGAGGGGGAAGCACAGATACGCAGTATTTT.

This clonotype was recorded at least ten times. The rearrangement links TRBV12-3 or TRBV12-4 to TRBJ1-1; perhaps TRBD1 as D (5 bases). The CDR3 runs 14 residues. The V end was cut by 7 bases, the J end by 1 base, with 13 bases between. The CDR3 DNA follows: TGTGCCAGCACGCCTCTCGGGGGGAACACTGAAGCTTTCTTT. Amino acid sequence: CASTPLGGNTEAFF.

This chain connects TRBV6-5 to TRBJ2-3; D is tentatively TRBD1 or TRBD2 (6 bases each). CDR1 is MNHEY, CDR2 SVGAGI, per germline. V gave up 2 bases and J gave up 9 bases, with 15 bases separating them. This CDR3 region has 14 residues. The CDR3 sequence: CASSYVAGRGTQYF. DNA of the CDR3: TGTGCCAGCAGTTACGTCGCGGGAAGGGGGACGCAGTATTTT.

The genes are TRBV11-3 and TRBJ2-2, with no clear D. Trimming took 0 bases from V and 5 from J, leaving 16 bases between them. Germline CDR1 is SGHNT and CDR2 is YENEEA. This CDR3 has 17 amino acids. This CDR3 reads CASSLESRRDGTGELFF. CDR3 nucleotide sequence: TGTGCCAGCAGCTTAGAAAGTAGGCGAGATGGAACCGGGGAGCTGTTTTTT.

This clonotype was counted at least ten times. The CDR3 DNA reads as TGTGCCAGCAGCTTGGGGACTAGCCCTAATTGGGAGACCCAGTACTTC. It translates to CASSLGTSPNWETQYF. The J gene is TRBJ2-5, the V gene TRBV11-2; 9 positions agree with TRBD2. The CDR3 spans 16 residues. Trimming took 3 bases from V and 5 from J; bases not matched to a gene: 10. Germline loops: CDR1 SGHAT, CDR2 FQNNGV.

This clonotype was counted a few times. The chain joins TRBV7-2 to TRBJ2-5; 11 nucleotides align to TRBD1. The CDR3 sequence is 16 residues long. Germline loops: CDR1 SGHTA, CDR2 FQGNSA. Unmatched junction bases numbered 7, after V lost 2 bases and J lost 5 bases. The CDR3 nucleotides are TGTGCCAGCAGCTTAATAGGACAGGGGGCTTCGGAGACCCAGTACTTC. Translated: CASSLIGQGASETQYF.